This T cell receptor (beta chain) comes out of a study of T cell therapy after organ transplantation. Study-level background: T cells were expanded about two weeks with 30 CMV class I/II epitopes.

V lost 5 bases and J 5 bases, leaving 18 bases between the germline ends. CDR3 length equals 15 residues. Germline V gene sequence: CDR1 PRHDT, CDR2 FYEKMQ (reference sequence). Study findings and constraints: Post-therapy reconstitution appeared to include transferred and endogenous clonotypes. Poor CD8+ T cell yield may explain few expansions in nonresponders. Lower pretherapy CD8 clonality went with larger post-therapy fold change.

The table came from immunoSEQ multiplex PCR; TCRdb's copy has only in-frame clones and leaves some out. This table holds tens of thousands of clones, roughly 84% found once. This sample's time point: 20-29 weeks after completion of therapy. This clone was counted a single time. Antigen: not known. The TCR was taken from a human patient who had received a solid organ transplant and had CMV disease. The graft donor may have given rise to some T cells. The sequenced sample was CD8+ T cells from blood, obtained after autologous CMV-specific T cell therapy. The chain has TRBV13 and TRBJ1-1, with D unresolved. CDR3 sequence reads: CASSLAGPGITEAFF. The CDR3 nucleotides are TGTGCCAGCAGCCTCGCTGGTCCGGGGATAACTGAAGCTTTCTTT. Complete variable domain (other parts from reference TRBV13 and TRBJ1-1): AAGVIQSPRHLIKEKRETATLKCYPIPRHDTVYWYQQGPGQDPQFLISFYEKMQSDKGSIPDRFSAQQFSDYHSELNMSSLELGDSALYFCASSLAGPGITEAFFGQGTRLTVV.